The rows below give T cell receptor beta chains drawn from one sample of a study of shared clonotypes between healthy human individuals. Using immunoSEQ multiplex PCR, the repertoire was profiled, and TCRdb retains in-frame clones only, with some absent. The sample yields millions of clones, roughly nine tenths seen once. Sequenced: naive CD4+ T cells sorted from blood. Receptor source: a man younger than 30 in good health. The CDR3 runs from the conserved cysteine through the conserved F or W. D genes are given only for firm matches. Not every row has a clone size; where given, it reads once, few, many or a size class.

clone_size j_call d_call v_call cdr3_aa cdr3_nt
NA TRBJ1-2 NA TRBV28 CASSDSPRWGSGYTF TGTGCCAGCAGTGACAGCCCTCGTTGGGGCTCTGGCTACACCTTC
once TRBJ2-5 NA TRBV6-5 CASTWRETQYF TGTGCCTCCACCTGGCGGGAGACCCAGTACTTC
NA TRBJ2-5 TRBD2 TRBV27 CASSWREGETQYF TGTGCCAGCAGTTGGAGGGAGGGGGAGACCCAGTACTTC
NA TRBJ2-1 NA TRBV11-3 CASSLDNSYNEQFF TGTGCCAGCAGCTTAGACAACTCCTACAATGAGCAGTTCTTC
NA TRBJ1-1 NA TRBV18 CASSPREGRTEAFF TGTGCCAGCTCACCACGGGAGGGGAGGACTGAAGCTTTCTTT
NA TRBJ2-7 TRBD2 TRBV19 CASSIRGLAASYEQYF TGTGCCAGTAGTATACGGGGACTAGCGGCCTCCTACGAGCAGTACTTC
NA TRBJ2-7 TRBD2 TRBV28 CASSFSMKRGGYEQYF TGTGCCAGCAGTTTCTCAATGAAGCGGGGTGGGTACGAGCAGTACTTC
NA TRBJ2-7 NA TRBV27 CASSLFPRGPTYEQYF TGTGCCAGCAGTTTATTCCCGCGCGGGCCGACCTACGAGCAGTACTTC
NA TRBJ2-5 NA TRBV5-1 CASSRGTTQETQYF TGCGCCAGCAGCAGGGGGACAACCCAAGAGACCCAGTACTTC
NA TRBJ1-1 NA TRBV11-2 CASSLDRPSMAEAFF TGTGCCAGCAGCTTAGATAGGCCGTCCATGGCTGAAGCTTTCTTT
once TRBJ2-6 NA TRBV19 CASSIDVTYRHFGANVLTF TGTGCCAGTAGTATAGATGTGACATATCGGCATTTCGGGGCCAACGTCCTGACTTTC
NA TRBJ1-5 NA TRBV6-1 CASRQGSNQPQHF TGTGCCAGCAGGCAGGGTAGCAATCAGCCCCAGCATTTT
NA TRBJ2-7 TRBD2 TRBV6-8 CASSIIAGGGPCLCEQYF TGTGCCAGCAGTATTATAGCGGGAGGAGGCCCTTGTCTTTGCGAGCAGTACTTC
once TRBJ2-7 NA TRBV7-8 CASSFRTSSYEQYF TGTGCCAGCAGCTTTCGCACCAGCTCCTACGAGCAGTACTTC